These 25 T cell receptor beta chains came from one sample sequenced in a study of blood T cell repertoires in COVID-19. Profiling relied on immunoSEQ multiplex PCR, and the TCRdb table lists in-frame clones only, not all of them. The data contain around 300,000 clones, 89% of them seen just once; the ten biggest clones take up approximately 2%. Sequenced: PBMCs or T cells enriched from blood (not recorded which). These receptor sequences come from a woman aged 55-70 years who had recovered from COVID-19.

The chain joins TRBV12-3 or TRBV12-4 to TRBJ1-6; no clear D. Trimming took 3 bases from V and 7 from J, leaving 4 bases between them. The CDR3 has 12 residues. The chain's CDR3 is CASSFENSPLHF. The DNA of the CDR3 is TGTGCCAGCAGTTTCGAGAATTCACCCCTCCACTTT.

A few counts support this clone. The CDR3 nucleotides read TGTGCCAGCAGCTTAACGGGGTCGGGGTCGGGTTCACCCCTCCACTTT. Translating it yields CASSLTGSGSGSPLHF. This sequence joins TRBV7-3 and TRBJ1-6, with unresolved D. V was shortened by 0 bases and J by 9 bases, with 15 bases between the two germline ends. Germline V gives CDR1 SGHTA, CDR2 FQGTGA. CDR3 length: 16 residues. Full variable domain (rest looked up from reference TRBV7-3 and TRBJ1-6): GAGVSQTPSNKVTEKGKYVELRCDPISGHTALYWYRQSLGQGPEFLIYFQGTGAADDSGLPNDRFFAVRPEGSVSTLKIQRTERGDSAVYLCASSLTGSGSGSPLHFGNGTRLTVT.

This chain links TRBV28 with TRBJ2-1, with 7 bases lining up with TRBD1. The germline gives CDR1 MDHEN, CDR2 SYDVKM. The CDR3 is 13 amino acids. V was clipped by 2 bases and J by 10 bases; unmatched bases: 5. The DNA for the CDR3 is TGTGCCAGCAGTTTAACAGGGGTGGCCGAGCAGTTCTTC. It translates to CASSLTGVAEQFF.

This chain joins TRBV11-3 and TRBJ1-5, with a weak D call TRBD1 (6 bases). This CDR3 is 13 amino acids long. Germline V gives CDR1 SGHNT, CDR2 YENEEA. V was cut by 2 bases and J by 7 bases, with 9 bases left in between. CDR3 protein: CASSLNRDQPQHF. The CDR3, as DNA: TGTGCCAGCAGCTTAAACAGGGACCAGCCCCAGCATTTT.

The chain recombines TRBV7-8 with TRBJ2-4; 9 bases fit TRBD2. Looked up from germline, CDR1 is SGHVS and CDR2 is FQNEAQ. CDR3 length: 16 residues. Germline trimming cut 5 bases from V and 8 bases from J; bases unmatched to any gene: 13. The CDR3 region is CASSPTPGTSRDIQYF. As DNA, the CDR3 is TGTGCCAGCAGCCCAACCCCCGGGACTAGCAGGGACATTCAGTACTTC.

The genes are TRBV19 and TRBJ1-6; D unclear. The CDR3 is made up of 14 amino acids. Germline assignment: CDR1 LNHDA and CDR2 SQIVND (reference sequence). The V end was cut by 1 base, the J end by 8 bases, with 9 bases between. CDR3 in amino acids: CASSIVLRDSPLHF. CDR3 bases: TGTGCCAGTAGTATAGTACTGCGGGATTCACCCCTCCACTTT.

The chain combines TRBV9 with TRBJ1-1, with D possibly being TRBD1 (6 bases). Between the trimmed V and J ends, which lost 2 bases and 2 bases, there was a span of 10 bases. CDR3 length equals 14 residues. CDR1 SGDLS and CDR2 YYNGEE come from the germline V gene. In DNA form, the CDR3 reads TGTGCCAGCAGCGTCACAGGGTTAAACACTGAAGCTTTCTTT. It is translated as CASSVTGLNTEAFF.

The rearrangement uses TRBV28 and TRBJ2-6, with 8 positions matching TRBD2. The ends lost 8 bases at V and 4 bases at J; junction bases unmatched: 10. The CDR3 length is 16 residues. Germline CDR1 MDHEN, CDR2 SYDVKM. The CDR3 DNA sequence: TGTGCCAGCGGTTACGGGAGGGCCTCCGGGGCCAACGTCCTGACTTTC. Its protein product is CASGYGRASGANVLTF.

This clone has a single count. This sequence joins TRBV7-9 and TRBJ2-1; tentative D call: TRBD1 (6 bases). The CDR3 covers 14 residues. The germline V gene has CDR1 SEHNR and CDR2 FQNEAQ (reference sequence). V lost 2 bases and J 4 bases, leaving 9 bases between the germline ends. The CDR3 protein is CASSLSQGYNEQFF. The CDR3 coding sequence is TGTGCCAGCAGCTTAAGTCAGGGGTACAATGAGCAGTTCTTC.

The gene calls are TRBV5-1 and TRBJ2-3, with D possibly TRBD2 on 6 matching bases. Germline CDR1 SGHRS, CDR2 YFSETQ. The CDR3 sequence is 16 residues long. Trimming shortened V by 3 bases and J by 0 bases, and 14 bases separated the two germline ends. The CDR3 region has the DNA TGCGCCAGCAGCTCCCTAGTGGGGAGGAGCACAGATACGCAGTATTTT. Encoded protein: CASSSLVGRSTDTQYF.

The chain links TRBV5-1 to TRBJ2-2; tentative D call: TRBD2 (5 bases). V lost 4 bases and J 6 bases, leaving 13 bases between the germline ends. Germline CDR1 reads SGHRS; CDR2 reads YFSETQ. The CDR3 runs to 14 residues. The DNA of the CDR3 is TGCGCCAGCAGCCCCTCCGGGGAGCCCGGGGAGCTGTTTTTT. Translating it yields CASSPSGEPGELFF.

J is TRBJ2-2 and V is TRBV4-1; D not certain. The CDR3 loop spans 13 amino acids. From germline, CDR1 is MGHRA and CDR2 YSYEKL. Trimming took 4 bases from V and 6 from J, leaving 9 bases between them. In nucleotides, the CDR3 is TGCGCCAGCAGCCCCTCAGAGGCCGGGGAGCTGTTTTTT. Protein sequence: CASSPSEAGELFF.

The chain employs TRBV15 and TRBJ2-1, with D possibly matching TRBD1 (6 bases). Germline assignment: CDR1 LNHNV and CDR2 YYDKDF (reference sequence). CDR3 length: 15 residues. The V gene lost 0 bases and the J gene lost 3 bases, with 9 bases spanning the gap. The CDR3 loop reads CATSRDRGLYNEQFF. The CDR3 DNA sequence: TGTGCCACCAGCAGAGACAGGGGCCTCTACAATGAGCAGTTCTTC. Variable domain in full (rest from reference TRBV15 and TRBJ2-1): DAMVIQNPRYQVTQFGKPVTLSCSQTLNHNVMYWYQQKSSQAPKLLFHYYDKDFNNEADTPDNFQSRRPNTSFCFLDIRSPGLGDTAMYLCATSRDRGLYNEQFFGPGTRLTVL.

In nucleotides, the CDR3 is TGTGCCAGCAGCGTCAACCGGGACAGGGGAGTCTACGAGCAGTACTTC. Its translation: CASSVNRDRGVYEQYF. This chain joins TRBV9 and TRBJ2-7; 10 nucleotides line up with TRBD1. Germline V gene sequence: CDR1 SGDLS, CDR2 YYNGEE. Germline trimming cut 2 bases from V and 3 bases from J; bases unmatched to any gene: 8. There are 16 residues in the CDR3.

V and J are TRBV7-9 and TRBJ2-3; 11 nucleotides line up with TRBD2. The CDR3 spans 16 residues. CDR1 and CDR2 from the germline V gene are SEHNR and FQNEAQ (reference sequence). The ends lost 1 base at V and 5 bases at J; junction bases unmatched: 5. CDR3 coding DNA: TGTGCCAGCAGCTTAGTTGGGACTAGCGGAGGAGATACGCAGTATTTT. Its protein is CASSLVGTSGGDTQYF.

This clone was recorded only once. The V call is TRBV7-9, the J call TRBJ1-1; no firm D call. V shed 5 bases and J shed 1 base, with 17 bases lying between them. The CDR3 is made up of 16 amino acids. Looked up from germline, CDR1 is SEHNR and CDR2 is FQNEAQ (reference sequence). This CDR3 reads CASSRGKVRENTEAFF. CDR3 DNA: TGTGCCAGCAGCAGAGGGAAGGTCAGAGAGAACACTGAAGCTTTCTTT.

V usage is TRBV7-9 and J usage is TRBJ1-4; 7 nucleotides agree with TRBD1. The CDR3 spans 16 residues. V lost 3 bases, J lost 7 bases, and 11 bases stayed unmatched. Per the germline V gene, CDR1 is SEHNR and CDR2 is FQNEAQ (reference sequence). CDR3 loop: CASSFFETGFTEKLFF. For the CDR3, the DNA is TGTGCCAGCAGCTTTTTCGAGACAGGGTTCACTGAAAAACTGTTTTTT.

The chain employs TRBV10-1 and TRBJ2-7; 8 bases fit TRBD1. CDR3 length: 13 residues. After removal of 3 bases from V and 6 bases from J, the junction contained 4 bases not matched to a gene. Per the germline V gene, CDR1 is WNHNN and CDR2 is SYGVQD (reference sequence). As DNA, the CDR3 is TGCGCCAGCAGTGAATCAGGGGGCGGCGAGCAGTACTTC. Translating it yields CASSESGGGEQYF.

The chain employs TRBV7-3 and TRBJ1-1, with TRBD1 identical over 9 bases. This CDR3 has 16 amino acids. Germline CDR1 and CDR2: SGHTA and FQGTGA. The J segment lost 5 bases and the V segment lost 6 bases, leaving 13 bases of the junction unmatched. The DNA for the CDR3 is TGTGCCAGCAGGTCAACAGGGGGCCGATTGGAAACTGAAGCTTTCTTT. This gives the protein CASRSTGGRLETEAFF.

This clone was counted between two and nine times. This chain connects TRBV7-2 to TRBJ1-2; D is uncertain. V lost 1 base to trimming and J lost 4 bases, with 10 bases between them. Germline V CDR1 and CDR2: SGHTA, FQGNSA. This CDR3 region has 14 residues. The CDR3 DNA follows: TGTGCCAGCAGCTTAGTTCCTACGGGCTATGGCTACACCTTC. Encoded protein: CASSLVPTGYGYTF.

The gene calls are TRBV14 and TRBJ2-5; 8 nucleotides agree with TRBD1. The V segment lost 2 bases and the J segment 2 bases; nucleotides outside the gene matches: 7. The germline V gene has CDR1 SGHDN and CDR2 FVKESK. This CDR3 region has 16 residues. The CDR3 nucleotides read TGTGCCAGCAGCCAACGGTCAGGGGGCCCTCAAGAGACCCAGTACTTC. This codes for CASSQRSGGPQETQYF.

This clone was recorded a few times. This chain links TRBV7-3 with TRBJ1-1; possible D gene TRBD1, 6 bases. Trimming cost V 5 bases and J 3 bases, with 10 bases left between them. Germline-derived CDR1 and CDR2 are SGHTA and FQGTGA. This CDR3 comprises 13 residues. The CDR3 reads CASSAPGDTEAFF. CDR3 nucleotides: TGTGCCAGCAGCGCCCCAGGGGACACTGAAGCTTTCTTT.

The chain carries TRBV5-1 and TRBJ2-1; D might be TRBD2 (5 bases). V dropped 3 bases and J dropped 4 bases, with 14 bases sitting between them. Per germline, CDR1 SGHRS and CDR2 YFSETQ. The CDR3 loop spans 15 amino acids. The CDR3 DNA reads as TGCGCCAGCAGCTCCGGGGTAGGGATATACAATGAGCAGTTCTTC. Amino acid sequence: CASSSGVGIYNEQFF.

In this sample, this clone turned up once. This rearrangement joins TRBV3-1 (or the pseudogene TRBV3-2) to TRBJ1-2; no clear D gene. The length of the CDR3 is 15 residues. Between the trimmed V and J ends, which lost 2 bases and 0 bases, there was a span of 10 bases. CDR1 is LGHDT and CDR2 is YNNKEL in the germline V gene (reference sequence). CDR3 sequence (DNA): TGTGCCAGCAGCCAATATCCCGTAGCTAACTATGGCTACACCTTC. It is translated as CASSQYPVANYGYTF.

In this sample, this clone turned up once. This rearrangement joins TRBV30 to TRBJ1-2, with D hard to call. Germline loops: CDR1 GTSNPN, CDR2 SVGIG (reference sequence). Trimming took off 3 bases at V and 7 bases at J, with 12 bases between the two ends. The CDR3 is 12 amino acids. The CDR3 region has the DNA TGTGCCTGGAGAGGGATCGGGGTTGGCTACACCTTC. Its translation is CAWRGIGVGYTF.